This T cell receptor (beta chain) was identified during a study of CD8 T cells in Susac syndrome. After extraction with the RNeasy kit, about 0.5 to 1 ug of the RNA was reverse transcribed using random hexamers. TCRdb recomputed calls from the immunoSEQ multiplex PCR reads with MiXCR, one row per CDR3 protein. The sample lists 150,000 to 200,000 distinct CDR3 sequences; 90% to 95% were seen once. The CDR3 contains 15 residues. Trimming took 5 bases from V and 3 from J; bases not matched to a gene: 9. The germline gives CDR1 MNHEY, CDR2 SVGAGI. This receptor was identified in a human donor in good health. The sample consisted of CD4+ T cells from PBMCs. The chain combines TRBV6-5 with TRBJ2-5; 7 nucleotides line up with TRBD1. CDR3 protein: CASSLRVGGKETQYF. The CDR3 DNA reads TGTGCCAGCAGTCTCAGGGTAGGGGGCAAAGAGACCCAGTACTTC.